The 3 T cell receptor beta chains below were found in one sample sequenced in a study of shared clonotypes between healthy human individuals. Using immunoSEQ multiplex PCR, the repertoire was profiled, and TCRdb retains in-frame clones only, with some absent. Of about 2.2 million clones detected, just under 95% appear once; the ten largest clones hold approximately 1.7%. CD8 cells regarded as naive lacked CD45RO, were positively chosen for CCR7, and omitted terminally differentiated effector memory CD45RA+ cells. The sample comprised naive CD8+ T cells from PBMCs. Source of these receptors: a man aged 18 to 30 in good health. Some clones in this sample may be carry-over from other donors' samples.

The rearrangement uses TRBV9 and TRBJ2-3; TRBD2 matches 7 bases. Looked up from germline, CDR1 is SGDLS and CDR2 is YYNGEE. The CDR3 is 16 residues long. V lost 1 base and J lost 0; bases outside the gene matches: 5. CDR3 protein: CASSVKGSGSTDTQYF. The DNA for the CDR3 is TGTGCCAGCAGCGTAAAAGGTAGCGGGAGCACAGATACGCAGTATTTT.

The CDR3 DNA sequence: TGCGCCAGCAGCCAGGCAAGCGGCCCAGATACGCAGTATTTT. Its protein is CASSQASGPDTQYF. The chain uses TRBV4-3 and TRBJ2-3; perhaps TRBD2 as D (5 bases). V was pared by 3 bases and J by 4 bases, with 11 bases between. This CDR3 region has 14 residues. Germline assignment: CDR1 LGHNA and CDR2 YSLEER.

The chain combines TRBV15 with TRBJ2-1; TRBD2 might be the D (6 bases). The CDR3 spans 14 residues. With 2 bases removed from V and 7 bases from J, the gap between germline ends came to 12 bases. Germline-derived CDR1 and CDR2 are LNHNV and YYDKDF (reference sequence). The chain's CDR3 is CATSRRRETNEQFF. Written as DNA, the CDR3 is TGTGCCACCAGCAGACGCCGGGAGACTAATGAGCAGTTCTTC.